This TCR beta chain was sequenced for a study of T cell changes during pregnancy in multiple sclerosis. Using immunoSEQ multiplex PCR, the repertoire was profiled, and TCRdb retains in-frame clones only, with some absent. The repertoire holds approximately 44,000 clones, more than 85% seen once, with just under 0.5% in the top ten. This CDR3 contains 15 residues. Trimming removed 1 base from V and 5 bases from J; junction bases left unmatched: 4. In germline, CDR1 is SGHTA, CDR2 FQGTGA. Here the sequenced sample was CD4+ T cells from peripheral blood mononuclear cells, taken in the second trimester of pregnancy. The chain carries TRBV7-3 and TRBJ2-5; 10 nucleotides line up with TRBD1. The receptor's source is a female donor in good health, enrolled as a control in a pregnancy study. The chain's CDR3 is CASSLMDRGSETQYF. For the CDR3, the DNA is TGTGCCAGCAGCTTAATGGACAGGGGGAGCGAGACCCAGTACTTC.